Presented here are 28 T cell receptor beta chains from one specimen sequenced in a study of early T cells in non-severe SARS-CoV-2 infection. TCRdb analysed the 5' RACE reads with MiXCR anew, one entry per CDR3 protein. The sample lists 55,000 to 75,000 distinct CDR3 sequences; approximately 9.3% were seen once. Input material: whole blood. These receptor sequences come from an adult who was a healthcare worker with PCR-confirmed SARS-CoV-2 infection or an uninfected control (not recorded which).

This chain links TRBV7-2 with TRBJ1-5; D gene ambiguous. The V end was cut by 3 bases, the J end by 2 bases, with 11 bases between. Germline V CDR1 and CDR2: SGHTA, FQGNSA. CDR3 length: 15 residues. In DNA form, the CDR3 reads TGTGCCAGCAGCTTCAGAAATTATGGCAATCAGCCCCAGCATTTT. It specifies CASSFRNYGNQPQHF.

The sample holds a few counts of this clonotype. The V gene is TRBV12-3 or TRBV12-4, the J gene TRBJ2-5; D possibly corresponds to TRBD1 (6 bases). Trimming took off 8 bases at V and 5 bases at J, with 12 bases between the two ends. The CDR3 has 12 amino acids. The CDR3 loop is CASSPGAETQYF. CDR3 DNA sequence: TGTGCCAGCTCCCCAGGGGCCGAGACCCAGTACTTC.

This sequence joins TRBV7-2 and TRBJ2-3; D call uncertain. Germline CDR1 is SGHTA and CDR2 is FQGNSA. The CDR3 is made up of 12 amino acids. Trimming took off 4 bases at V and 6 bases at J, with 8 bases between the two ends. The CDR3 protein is CASSSSRDTQYF. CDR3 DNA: TGTGCCAGCAGCTCCTCGCGTGATACGCAGTATTTT.

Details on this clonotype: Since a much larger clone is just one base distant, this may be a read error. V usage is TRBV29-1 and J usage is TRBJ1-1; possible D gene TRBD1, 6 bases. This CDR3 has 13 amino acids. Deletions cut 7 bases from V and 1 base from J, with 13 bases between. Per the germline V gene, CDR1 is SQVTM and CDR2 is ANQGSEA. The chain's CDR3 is CSAQGRPNTEAFF. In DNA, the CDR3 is TGCAGCGCACAGGGCCGCCCGAACACTGAAGCTTTCTTT.

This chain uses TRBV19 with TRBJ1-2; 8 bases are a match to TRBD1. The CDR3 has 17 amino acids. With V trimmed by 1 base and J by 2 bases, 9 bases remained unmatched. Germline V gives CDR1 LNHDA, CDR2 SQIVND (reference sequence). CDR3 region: CASSIAGGGPPNYGYTF. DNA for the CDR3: TGTGCCAGTAGTATAGCAGGGGGCGGCCCTCCCAACTATGGCTACACCTTC. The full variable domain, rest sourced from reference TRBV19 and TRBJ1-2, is DGGITQSPKYLFRKEGQNVTLSCEQNLNHDAMYWYRQDPGQGLRLIYYSQIVNDFQKGDIAEGYSVSREKKESFPLTVTSAQKNPTAFYLCASSIAGGGPPNYGYTFGSGTRLTVV.

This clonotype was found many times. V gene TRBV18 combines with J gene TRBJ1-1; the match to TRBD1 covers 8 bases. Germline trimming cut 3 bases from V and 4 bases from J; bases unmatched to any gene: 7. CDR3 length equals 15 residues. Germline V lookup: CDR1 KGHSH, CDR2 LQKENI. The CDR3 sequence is CASSPNQGAGTEAFF. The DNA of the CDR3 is TGTGCCAGCTCACCGAACCAGGGGGCAGGCACTGAAGCTTTCTTT.

The CDR3 DNA reads TGTGCCAGCATTGCAGACCTTAATTCACCCCTCCACTTT. Translation gives CASIADLNSPLHF. This rearrangement joins TRBV18 to TRBJ1-6; D unclear. V dropped 8 bases and J dropped 6 bases, with 11 bases sitting between them. The CDR3 runs 13 residues. Germline CDR1 KGHSH, CDR2 LQKENI.

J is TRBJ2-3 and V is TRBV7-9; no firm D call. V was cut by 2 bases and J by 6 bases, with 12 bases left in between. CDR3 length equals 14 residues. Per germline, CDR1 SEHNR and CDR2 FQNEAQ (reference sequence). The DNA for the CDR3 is TGTGCCAGCAGCTTATTGCTTTATTTGGATACGCAGTATTTT. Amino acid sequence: CASSLLLYLDTQYF.

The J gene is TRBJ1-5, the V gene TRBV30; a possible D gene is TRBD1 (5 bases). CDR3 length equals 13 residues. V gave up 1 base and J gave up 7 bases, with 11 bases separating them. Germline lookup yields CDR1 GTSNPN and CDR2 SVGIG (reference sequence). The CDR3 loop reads CAWSDQGGQPQHF. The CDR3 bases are TGTGCCTGGAGTGACCAGGGCGGGCAGCCCCAGCATTTT.

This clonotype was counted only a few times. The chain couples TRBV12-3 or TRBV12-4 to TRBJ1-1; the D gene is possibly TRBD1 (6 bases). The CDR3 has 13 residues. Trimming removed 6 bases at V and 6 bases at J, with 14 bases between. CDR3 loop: CASRLQQGSEAFF. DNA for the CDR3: TGTGCCAGCAGGCTACAACAGGGATCTGAAGCTTTCTTT.

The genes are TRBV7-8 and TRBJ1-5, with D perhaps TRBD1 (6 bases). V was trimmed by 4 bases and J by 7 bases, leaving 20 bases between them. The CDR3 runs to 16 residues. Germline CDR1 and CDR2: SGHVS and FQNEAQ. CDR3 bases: TGTGCCAGCAGCTCCTCCTCGACAGGCCGCTCACAGCCCCAGCATTTT. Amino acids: CASSSSSTGRSQPQHF.

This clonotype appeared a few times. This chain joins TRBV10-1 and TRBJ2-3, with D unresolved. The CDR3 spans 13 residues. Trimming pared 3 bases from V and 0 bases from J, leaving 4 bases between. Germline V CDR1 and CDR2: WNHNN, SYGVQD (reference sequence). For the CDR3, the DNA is TGCGCCAGCAGTGATAGTAGCACAGATACGCAGTATTTT. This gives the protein CASSDSSTDTQYF.

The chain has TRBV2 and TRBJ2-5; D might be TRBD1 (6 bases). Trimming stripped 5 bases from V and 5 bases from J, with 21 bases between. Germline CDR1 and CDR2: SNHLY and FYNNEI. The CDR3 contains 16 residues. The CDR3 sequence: CASSRTALPIVETQYF. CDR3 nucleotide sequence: TGTGCCAGCAGTAGGACAGCGTTGCCCATCGTGGAGACCCAGTACTTC.

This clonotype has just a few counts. In DNA form, the CDR3 reads TGTGCCAGCAGCAAGTCGACAGGGCCCCCCCACAATGAGCAGTTCTTC. Translated: CASSKSTGPPHNEQFF. V usage is TRBV5-6 and J usage is TRBJ2-1; 7 bases are a match to TRBD1. The V and J ends lost 4 bases and 5 bases, in that order; junction bases with no gene match: 12. CDR3 size: 16 residues. Germline V CDR1 and CDR2: SGHDT, YYEEEE.

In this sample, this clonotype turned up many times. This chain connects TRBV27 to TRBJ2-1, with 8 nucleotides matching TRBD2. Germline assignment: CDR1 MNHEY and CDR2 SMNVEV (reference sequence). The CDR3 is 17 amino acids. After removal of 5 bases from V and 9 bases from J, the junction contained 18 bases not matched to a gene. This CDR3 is CASSPWLEGGGPGEQFF. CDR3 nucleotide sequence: TGTGCCAGCAGTCCGTGGTTGGAGGGCGGGGGGCCTGGTGAGCAGTTCTTC.

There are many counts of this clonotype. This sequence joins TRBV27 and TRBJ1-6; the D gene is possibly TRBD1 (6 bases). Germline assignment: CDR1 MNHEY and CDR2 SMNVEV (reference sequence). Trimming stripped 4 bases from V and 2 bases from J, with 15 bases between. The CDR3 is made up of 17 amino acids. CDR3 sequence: CASSSRQALTYNSPLHF. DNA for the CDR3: TGTGCCAGCAGTTCCCGACAGGCATTAACCTATAATTCACCCCTCCACTTT.

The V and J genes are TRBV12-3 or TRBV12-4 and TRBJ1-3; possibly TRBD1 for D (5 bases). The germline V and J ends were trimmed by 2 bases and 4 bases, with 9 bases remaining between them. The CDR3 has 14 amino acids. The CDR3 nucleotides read TGTGCCAGCAGTTTACAGGGTTCAGGAAACACCATATATTTT. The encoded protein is CASSLQGSGNTIYF.

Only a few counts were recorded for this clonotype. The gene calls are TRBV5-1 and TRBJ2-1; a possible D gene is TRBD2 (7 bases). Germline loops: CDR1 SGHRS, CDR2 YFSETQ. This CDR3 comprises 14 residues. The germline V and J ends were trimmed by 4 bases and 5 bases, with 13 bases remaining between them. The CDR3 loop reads CASSAGGGDNEQFF. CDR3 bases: TGCGCCAGCAGCGCCGGCGGGGGCGACAATGAGCAGTTCTTC.

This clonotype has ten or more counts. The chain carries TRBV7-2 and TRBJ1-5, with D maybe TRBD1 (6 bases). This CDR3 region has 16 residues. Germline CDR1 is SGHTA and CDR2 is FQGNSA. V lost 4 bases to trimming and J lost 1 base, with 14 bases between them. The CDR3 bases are TGTGCCAGCAGCTCGAGACTAGACAGGAGCAATCAGCCCCAGCATTTT. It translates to CASSSRLDRSNQPQHF. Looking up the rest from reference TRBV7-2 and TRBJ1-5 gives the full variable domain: GAGVSQSPSNKVTEKGKDVELRCDPISGHTALYWYRQSLGQGLEFLIYFQGNSAPDKSGLPSDRFSAERTGGSVSTLTIQRTQQEDSAVYLCASSSRLDRSNQPQHFGDGTRLSIL.

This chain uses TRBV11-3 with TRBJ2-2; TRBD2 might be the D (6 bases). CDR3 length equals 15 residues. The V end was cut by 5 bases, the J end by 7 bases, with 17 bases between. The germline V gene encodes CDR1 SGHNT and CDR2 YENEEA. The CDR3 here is CASSPRHGGFGELFF. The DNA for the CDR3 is TGTGCCAGCAGCCCACGACATGGGGGGTTCGGGGAGCTGTTTTTT.

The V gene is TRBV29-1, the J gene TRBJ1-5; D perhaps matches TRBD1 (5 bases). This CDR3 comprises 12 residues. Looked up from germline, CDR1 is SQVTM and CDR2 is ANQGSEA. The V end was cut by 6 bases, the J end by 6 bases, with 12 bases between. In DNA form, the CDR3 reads TGCAGCGTAACAGGATCTGGTCAGCCCCAGCATTTT. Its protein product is CSVTGSGQPQHF.

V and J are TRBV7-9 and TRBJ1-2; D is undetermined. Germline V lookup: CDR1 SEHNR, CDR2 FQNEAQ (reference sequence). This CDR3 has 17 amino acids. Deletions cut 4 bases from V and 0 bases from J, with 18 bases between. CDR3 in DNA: TGTGCCAGCAGCTCGCTAGCCCGGACTCCAACTAACTATGGCTACACCTTC. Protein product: CASSSLARTPTNYGYTF.

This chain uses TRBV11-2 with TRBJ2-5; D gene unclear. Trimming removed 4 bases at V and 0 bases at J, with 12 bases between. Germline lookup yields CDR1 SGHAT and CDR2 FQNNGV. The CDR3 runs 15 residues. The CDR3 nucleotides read TGTGCCAGCAGCTCGCGTATTTGGGACCAAGAGACCCAGTACTTC. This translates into CASSSRIWDQETQYF. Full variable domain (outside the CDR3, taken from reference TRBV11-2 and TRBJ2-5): EAGVAQSPRYKIIEKRQSVAFWCNPISGHATLYWYQQILGQGPKLLIQFQNNGVVDDSQLPKDRFSAERLKGVDSTLKIQPAKLEDSAVYLCASSSRIWDQETQYFGPGTRLLVL.

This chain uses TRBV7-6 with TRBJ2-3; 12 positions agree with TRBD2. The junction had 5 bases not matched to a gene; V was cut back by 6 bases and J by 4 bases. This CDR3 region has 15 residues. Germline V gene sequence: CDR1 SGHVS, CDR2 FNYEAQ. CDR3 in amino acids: CASSLAGGAADTQYF. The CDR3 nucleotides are TGTGCCAGCAGTCTAGCGGGGGGGGCGGCAGATACGCAGTATTTT.

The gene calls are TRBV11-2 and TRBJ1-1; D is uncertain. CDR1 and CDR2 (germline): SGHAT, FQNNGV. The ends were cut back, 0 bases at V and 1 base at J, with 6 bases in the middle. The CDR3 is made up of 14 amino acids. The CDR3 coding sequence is TGTGCCAGCAGCTTAGATCCGGAGAACACTGAAGCTTTCTTT. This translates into CASSLDPENTEAFF.

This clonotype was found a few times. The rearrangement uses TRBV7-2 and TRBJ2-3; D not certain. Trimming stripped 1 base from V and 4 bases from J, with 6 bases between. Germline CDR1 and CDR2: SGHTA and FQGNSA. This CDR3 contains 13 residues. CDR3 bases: TGTGCCAGCAGCTTAGTGGCCGCAGATACGCAGTATTTT. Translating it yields CASSLVAADTQYF.

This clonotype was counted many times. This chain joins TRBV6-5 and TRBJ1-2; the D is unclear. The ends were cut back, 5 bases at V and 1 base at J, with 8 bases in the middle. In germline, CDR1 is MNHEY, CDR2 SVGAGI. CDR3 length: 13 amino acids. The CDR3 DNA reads TGTGCCAGCAGTAACGGTATTAACTATGGCTACACCTTC. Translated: CASSNGINYGYTF.

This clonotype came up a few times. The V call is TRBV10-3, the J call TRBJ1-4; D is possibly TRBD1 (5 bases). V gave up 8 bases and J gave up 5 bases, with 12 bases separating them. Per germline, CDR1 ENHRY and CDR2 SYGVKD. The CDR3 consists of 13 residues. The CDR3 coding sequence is TGTGCCATCGCCGGGGGTAAGAATGAAAAACTGTTTTTT. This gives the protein CAIAGGKNEKLFF.